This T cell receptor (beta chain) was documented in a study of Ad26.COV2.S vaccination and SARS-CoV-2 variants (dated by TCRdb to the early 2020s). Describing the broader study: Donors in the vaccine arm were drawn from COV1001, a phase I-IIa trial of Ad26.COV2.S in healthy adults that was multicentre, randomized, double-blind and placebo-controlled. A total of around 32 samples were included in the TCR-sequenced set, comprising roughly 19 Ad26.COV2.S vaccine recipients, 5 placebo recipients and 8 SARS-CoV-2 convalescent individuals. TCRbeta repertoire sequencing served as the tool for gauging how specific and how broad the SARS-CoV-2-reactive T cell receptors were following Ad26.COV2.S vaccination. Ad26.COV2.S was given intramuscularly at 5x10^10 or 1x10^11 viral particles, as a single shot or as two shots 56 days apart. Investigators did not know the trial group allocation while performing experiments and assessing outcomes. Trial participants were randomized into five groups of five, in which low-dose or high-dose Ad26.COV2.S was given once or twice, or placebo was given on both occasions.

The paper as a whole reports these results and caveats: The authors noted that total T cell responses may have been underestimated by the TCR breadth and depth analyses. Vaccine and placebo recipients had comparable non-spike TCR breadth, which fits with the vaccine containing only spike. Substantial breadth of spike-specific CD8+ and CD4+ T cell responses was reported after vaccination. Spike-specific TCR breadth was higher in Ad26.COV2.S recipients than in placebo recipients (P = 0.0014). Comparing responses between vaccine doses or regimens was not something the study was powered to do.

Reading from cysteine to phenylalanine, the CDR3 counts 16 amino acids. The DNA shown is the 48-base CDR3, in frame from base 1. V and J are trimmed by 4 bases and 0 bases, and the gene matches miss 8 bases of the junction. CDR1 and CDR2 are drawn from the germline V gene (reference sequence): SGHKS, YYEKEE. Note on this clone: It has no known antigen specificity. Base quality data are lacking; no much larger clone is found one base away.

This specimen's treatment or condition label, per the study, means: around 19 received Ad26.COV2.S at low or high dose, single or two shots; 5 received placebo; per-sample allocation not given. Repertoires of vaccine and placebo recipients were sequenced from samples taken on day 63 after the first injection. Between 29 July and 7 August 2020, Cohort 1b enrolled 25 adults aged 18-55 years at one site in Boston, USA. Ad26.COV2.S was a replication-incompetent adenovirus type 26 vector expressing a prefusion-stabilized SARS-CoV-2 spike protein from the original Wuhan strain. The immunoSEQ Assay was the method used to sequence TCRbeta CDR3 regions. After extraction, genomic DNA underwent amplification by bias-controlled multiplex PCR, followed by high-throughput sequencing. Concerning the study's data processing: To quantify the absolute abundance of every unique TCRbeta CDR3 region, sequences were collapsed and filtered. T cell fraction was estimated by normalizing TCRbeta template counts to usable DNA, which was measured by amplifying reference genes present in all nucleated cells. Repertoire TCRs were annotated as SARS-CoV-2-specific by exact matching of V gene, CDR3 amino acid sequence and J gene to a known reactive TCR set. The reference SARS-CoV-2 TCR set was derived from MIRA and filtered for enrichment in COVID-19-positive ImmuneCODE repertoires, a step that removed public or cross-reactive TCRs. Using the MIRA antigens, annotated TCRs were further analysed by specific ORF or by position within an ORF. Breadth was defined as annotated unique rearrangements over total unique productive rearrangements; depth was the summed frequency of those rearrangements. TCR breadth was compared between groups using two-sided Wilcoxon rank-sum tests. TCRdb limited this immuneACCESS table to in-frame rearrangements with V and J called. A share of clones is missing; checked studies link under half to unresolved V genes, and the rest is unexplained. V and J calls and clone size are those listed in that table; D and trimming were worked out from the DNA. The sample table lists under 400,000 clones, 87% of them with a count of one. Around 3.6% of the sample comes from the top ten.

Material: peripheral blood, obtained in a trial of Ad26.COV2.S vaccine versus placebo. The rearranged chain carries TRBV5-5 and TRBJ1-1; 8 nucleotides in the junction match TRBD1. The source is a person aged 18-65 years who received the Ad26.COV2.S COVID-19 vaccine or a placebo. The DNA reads TGTGCCAGCAGCCTCGGACAGGGTCTTATGAACACTGAAGCTTTCTTT. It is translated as CASSLGQGLMNTEAFF.